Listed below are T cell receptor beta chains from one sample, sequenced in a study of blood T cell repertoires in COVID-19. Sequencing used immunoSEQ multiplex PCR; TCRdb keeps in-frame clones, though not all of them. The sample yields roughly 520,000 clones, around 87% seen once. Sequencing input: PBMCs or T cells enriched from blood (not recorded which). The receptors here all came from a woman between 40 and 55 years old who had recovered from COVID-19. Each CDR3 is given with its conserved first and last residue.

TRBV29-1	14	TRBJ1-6	CSVEESGFGSPLHF
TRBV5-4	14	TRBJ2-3	CASSEGLAADTQYF
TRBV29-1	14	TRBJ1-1	CSVEAETGLTEAFF
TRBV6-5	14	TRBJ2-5	CASNFRSYQETQYF
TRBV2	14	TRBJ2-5	CASNTRQGRETQYF
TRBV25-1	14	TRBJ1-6	CASRDPGRGSPLHF
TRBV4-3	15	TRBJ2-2	CASSHGTSGTGELFF
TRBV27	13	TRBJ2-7	CASCKQGRYEQYF
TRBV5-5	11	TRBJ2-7	CASTLDYEQYF
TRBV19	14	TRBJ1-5	CASSKAGGNQPQHF
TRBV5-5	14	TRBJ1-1	CASSFSGRGTEAFF
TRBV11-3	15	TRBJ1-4	CASSRGQGDGGKLFF
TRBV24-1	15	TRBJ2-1	CATSDTGGSYNEQFF
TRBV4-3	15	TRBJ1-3	CASSQEETSGNTIYF
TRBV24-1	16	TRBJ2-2	CATSGLAELGSGELFF
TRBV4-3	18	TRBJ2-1	CASSQQNSGITPQYEQFF
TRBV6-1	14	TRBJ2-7	CASSEWGVPYEQYF
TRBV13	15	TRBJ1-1	CASSLGLTLGTEAFF
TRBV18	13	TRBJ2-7	CASSQTGPYEQYF
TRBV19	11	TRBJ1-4	CASSQVEKLFF
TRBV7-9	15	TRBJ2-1	CASSVSLSSYNEQFF
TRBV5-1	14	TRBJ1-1	CASSSQGLNTEAFF
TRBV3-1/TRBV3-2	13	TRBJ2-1	CASTSGVENEQFF
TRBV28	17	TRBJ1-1	CASSSRDRGVLGTEAFF
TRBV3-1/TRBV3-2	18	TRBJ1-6	CASSLHRDTAPHNSPLHF
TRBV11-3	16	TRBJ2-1	CASTSRGAGNYNEQFF
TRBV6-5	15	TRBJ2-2	CASSFTGENTGELFF
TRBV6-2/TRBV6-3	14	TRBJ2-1	CASSVQIYYNEQFF
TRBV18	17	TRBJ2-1	CASSPSRTGGADNEQFF
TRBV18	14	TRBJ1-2	CASSPTGKDYGYTF
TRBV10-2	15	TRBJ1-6	CASSDRELYNSPLHF
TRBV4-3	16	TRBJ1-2	CASSQGGGPYRYGYTF
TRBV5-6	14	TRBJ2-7	CASSLGQGEYEQYF
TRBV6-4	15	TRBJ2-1	CASSAMDGQGNEQFF
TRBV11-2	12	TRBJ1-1	CASSLDRGLAFF
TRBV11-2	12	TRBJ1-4	CASSPLDEKLFF
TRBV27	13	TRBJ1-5	CASSPRGHQPQHF
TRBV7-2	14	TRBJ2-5	CASSLTGARETQYF
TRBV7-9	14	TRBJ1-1	CASSPGGYYTEAFF
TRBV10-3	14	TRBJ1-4	CAISEEGRSEKLFF
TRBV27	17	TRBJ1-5	CASSSHTTGGFGQPQHF
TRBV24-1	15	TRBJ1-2	CATSDGGRGNYGYTF
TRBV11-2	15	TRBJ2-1	CASSFAGTSSGEQFF
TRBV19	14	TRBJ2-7	CASSILAGEREQYF
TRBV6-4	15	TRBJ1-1	CASSENRGWNTEAFF
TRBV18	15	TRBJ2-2	CASSPRTGLTGELFF
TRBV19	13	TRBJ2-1	CASSSAGVNEQFF
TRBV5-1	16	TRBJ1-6	CASSLWTGSQNSPLHF
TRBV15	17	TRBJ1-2	CATSRAADIFDRAGYTF
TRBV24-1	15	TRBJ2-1	CATSDGGRAVFEQFF
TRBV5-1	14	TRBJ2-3	CASSRGEGTDTQYF
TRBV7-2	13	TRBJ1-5	CASSLTAGRPQHF
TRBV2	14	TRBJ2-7	CASTSSGTSYEQYF
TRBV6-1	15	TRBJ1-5	CASSEWTGSLQPQHF
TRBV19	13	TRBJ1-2	CASSIGGNYGYTF